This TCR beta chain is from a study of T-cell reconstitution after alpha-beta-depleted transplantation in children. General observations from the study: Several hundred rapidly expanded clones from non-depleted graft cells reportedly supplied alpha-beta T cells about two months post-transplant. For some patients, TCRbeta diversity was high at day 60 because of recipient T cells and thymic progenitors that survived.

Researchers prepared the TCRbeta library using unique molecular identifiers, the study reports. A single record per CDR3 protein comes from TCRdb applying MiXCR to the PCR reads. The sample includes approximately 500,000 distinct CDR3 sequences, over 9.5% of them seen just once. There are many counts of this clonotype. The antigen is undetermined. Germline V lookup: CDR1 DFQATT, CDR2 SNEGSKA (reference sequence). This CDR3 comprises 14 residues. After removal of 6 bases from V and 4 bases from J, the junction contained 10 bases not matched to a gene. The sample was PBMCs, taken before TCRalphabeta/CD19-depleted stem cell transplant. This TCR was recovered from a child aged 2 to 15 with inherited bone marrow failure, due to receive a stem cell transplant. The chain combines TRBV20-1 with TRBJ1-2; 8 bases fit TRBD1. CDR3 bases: TGCAGTGCAACGACGACAGGGGCTTTCTATGGCTACACCTTC. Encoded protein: CSATTTGAFYGYTF.